The TCR beta chain described here comes from a study of metastatic and nonmetastatic thyroid tumors (dated by TCRdb to about 2020). At the level of the whole study: The researchers compared repertoires between peripheral blood samples and tumor or nodule tissue samples from patients with malignant or benign thyroid disease.

This clone occurred a few times. This receptor's antigen is unknown. The record has no base qualities; no much larger clone is one base away. Before undergoing thyroid surgery, none of the patients had been given any kind of treatment. Patient clinical samples collected from the early 2010s to the late 2010s were retrospectively analysed using T-cell receptor beta sequencing. The germline V gene provides CDR1 MRHNA and CDR2 SNTAGT. Taken from cysteine to phenylalanine, the CDR3 has 15 residues. Of all the DNA, just the CDR3 is kept, 45 bases in frame from base 1. Deletion took 3 bases off V and 4 bases off J, with a span of 12 bases between the germline ends. The method was PCR. Data came from an Illumina HiSeq 4000. High-throughput sequencing was used to profile the TCR beta-chain CDR3 region of each patient. The source study handled its data this way. Drawing on CDR3 differences between clinicopathological groups, the researchers built a classifier meant to tell apart patients with distant-metastatic papillary thyroid cancer. The Shannon index was used to measure repertoire diversity, and the Morisita-Horn index was used to measure how similar tumor and blood repertoires were. TCRdb passed the public sequencing reads through fastp at Q25 and MiXCR, retaining productive beta sequences. TCRdb assigned the V and J calls; the authors' analysis was not used. The sample table lists approximately 12,000 clones, about 25% of them with a count of one. The top ten clones comprise around 3.3% of the sample.

Results the study describes overall, beyond this receptor: In both blood and tumor samples, TCR beta diversity was reported to be significantly higher in malignant tumors than in benign nodules.

The sample taken for sequencing was blood. The chain uses TRBV6-4 and TRBJ2-2, with the identity of the D gene unclear. The TCR sequence derives from a female donor with papillary thyroid cancer or a benign thyroid nodule (not recorded which). Some clones in this sample may be carry-over from other donors' samples. The bases are TGTGCCAGCAGTGATTCAAGGGATTTCACCGGGGAGCTGTTTTTT. This gives the protein CASSDSRDFTGELFF.